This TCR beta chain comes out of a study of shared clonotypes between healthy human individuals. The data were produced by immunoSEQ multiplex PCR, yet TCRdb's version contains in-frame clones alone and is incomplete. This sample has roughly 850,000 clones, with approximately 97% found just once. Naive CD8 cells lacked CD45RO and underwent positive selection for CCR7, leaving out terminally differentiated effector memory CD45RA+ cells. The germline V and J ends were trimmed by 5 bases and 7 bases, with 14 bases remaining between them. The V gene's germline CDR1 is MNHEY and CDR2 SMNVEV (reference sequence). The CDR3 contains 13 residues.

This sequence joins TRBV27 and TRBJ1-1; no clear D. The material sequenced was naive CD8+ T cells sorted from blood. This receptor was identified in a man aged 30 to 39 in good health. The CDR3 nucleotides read TGTGCCAGCAGTAATCATCCCGAAGATGAAGCTTTCTTT. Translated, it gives CASSNHPEDEAFF.